This entry lists 30 T cell receptor beta chains sequenced from one sample in a study of T-cell reconstitution after alpha-beta-depleted transplantation in children. During its preparation, the TCRbeta library received unique molecular identifiers. TCRdb called the PCR reads again in MiXCR, with one record for every CDR3 protein. The profile shows about 58,000 distinct CDR3 sequences, 44% of them singletons. The sequences come from PBMCs, mostly from graft donor cells, collected 360 days after TCRalphabeta/CD19-depleted stem cell transplant. The receptor set was obtained from a male patient aged 5 to 17 who had a stem cell transplant for acute lymphoblastic leukemia, so the T cells may come from the graft donor.

This clonotype was found a few times. The chain has TRBV28 and TRBJ2-3; D may be TRBD1 (6 bases). The V end was cut by 2 bases, the J end by 4 bases, with 10 bases between. This CDR3 contains 14 residues. Germline lookup yields CDR1 MDHEN and CDR2 SYDVKM. In DNA, the CDR3 is TGTGCCAGCAGTTTAAGGGGGTCCCCAGATACGCAGTATTTT. This sequence encodes CASSLRGSPDTQYF.

The chain uses TRBV12-3 or TRBV12-4 and TRBJ2-1, with D maybe TRBD1 (6 bases). The CDR3 consists of 15 residues. Between the trimmed V and J ends, which lost 6 bases and 7 bases, there was a span of 19 bases. The CDR3 DNA is TGTGCCAGCAGGACGGGGACATCTTTGTATAATGAGCAGTTCTTC. As protein: CASRTGTSLYNEQFF.

This clonotype was seen more than once but under ten times. This chain connects TRBV24-1 to TRBJ2-7; tentatively, D is TRBD2 (6 bases). Germline CDR1 and CDR2: KGHDR and SFDVKD. CDR3 length equals 17 residues. With 2 bases removed from V and 3 bases from J, the gap between germline ends came to 19 bases. The CDR3 coding sequence is TGTGCCACCAGTGATTGGGACCGGGACTTAGCCATCTACGAGCAGTACTTC. This gives the protein CATSDWDRDLAIYEQYF.

This clonotype was detected many times. This sequence joins TRBV9 and TRBJ2-4; no clear D gene. Trimming pared 0 bases from V and 0 bases from J, leaving 1 base between. In germline, CDR1 is SGDLS, CDR2 YYNGEE. The CDR3 loop spans 13 amino acids. In DNA, the CDR3 is TGTGCCAGCAGCGTAGGAGCCAAAAACATTCAGTACTTC. It specifies CASSVGAKNIQYF. The full variable domain, its missing parts supplied by reference TRBV9 and TRBJ2-4, is DSGVTQTPKHLITATGQRVTLRCSPRSGDLSVYWYQQSLDQGLQFLIQYYNGEERAKGNILERFSAQQFPDLHSELNLSSLELGDSALYFCASSVGAKNIQYFGAGTRLSVL.

The chain joins TRBV6-5 to TRBJ2-2; possible D gene TRBD1, 5 bases. The germline V gene encodes CDR1 MNHEY and CDR2 SVGAGI. The CDR3 loop spans 13 amino acids. Trimming pared 3 bases from V and 6 bases from J, leaving 8 bases between. The CDR3, as DNA: TGTGCCAGCAGTTATGAAGGGGCCGGGGAGCTGTTTTTT. Translated, it gives CASSYEGAGELFF.

This clonotype was observed a single time. The chain is built from TRBV24-1 and TRBJ2-3; 7 bases align to TRBD1. Germline V gene lookup returns CDR1 KGHDR and CDR2 SFDVKD. Trimming at V came to 3 bases and at J to 3 bases, leaving 2 bases not matched to a gene. The CDR3 consists of 14 residues. Here the CDR3 reads CATSDPTGTDTQYF. CDR3 sequence (DNA): TGTGCCACCAGTGATCCGACAGGGACAGATACGCAGTATTTT.

This clonotype was counted only a few times. The chain recombines TRBV7-8 with TRBJ2-3; D is unclear. The germline gives CDR1 SGHVS, CDR2 FQNEAQ. The V gene lost 5 bases and the J gene lost 6 bases, with 3 bases spanning the gap. The CDR3 extends over 10 amino acids. The CDR3 is CASSGDTQYF. The CDR3 nucleotides read TGTGCCAGCAGCGGGGATACGCAGTATTTT.

J is TRBJ2-5 and V is TRBV25-1, with a possible D match to TRBD1 (6 bases). The V end was cut by 2 bases, the J end by 3 bases, with 16 bases between. The CDR3 extends over 16 amino acids. Looked up from germline, CDR1 is MGHDK and CDR2 is SYGVNS. The CDR3 coding sequence is TGTGCCAGCAGTGAAACGGAGGCAGGGGTTGAAGAGACCCAGTACTTC. Translating gives CASSETEAGVEETQYF.

The chain has TRBV6-6 and TRBJ1-3; D is uncertain. V dropped 5 bases and J dropped 8 bases, with 7 bases sitting between them. Looked up from germline, CDR1 is MNHNY and CDR2 is SVGAGI (reference sequence). CDR3 length equals 11 residues. DNA of the CDR3: TGTGCCAGCAGTCTCATGGACACCATATATTTT. The encoded protein is CASSLMDTIYF.

This chain joins TRBV10-3 and TRBJ2-7, with 7 bases identical to TRBD1. V was pared by 11 bases and J by 5 bases, with 9 bases of the junction left unmatched. The CDR3 consists of 12 residues. In germline, CDR1 is ENHRY, CDR2 SYGVKD. The CDR3 is CASRQGGHEQYF. CDR3 coding DNA: TGTGCCTCTAGACAGGGTGGGCACGAGCAGTACTTC.

This sequence joins TRBV20-1 and TRBJ1-5; the D is unclear. V gave up 3 bases and J gave up 3 bases, with 9 bases separating them. This CDR3 is built from 13 residues. Germline CDR1 DFQATT, CDR2 SNEGSKA (reference sequence). DNA for the CDR3: TGCAGTGCTAGTTTGCAGGTCAATCAGCCCCAGCATTTT. Amino acid sequence: CSASLQVNQPQHF.

This chain links TRBV19 with TRBJ2-3, with 7 positions matching TRBD2. Germline loops: CDR1 LNHDA, CDR2 SQIVND (reference sequence). Trimming removed 7 bases from V and 2 bases from J; junction bases left unmatched: 6. This CDR3 is 14 amino acids long. CDR3 nucleotide sequence: TGTGCCAGTACCTTTAGCGGGTCCACAGATACGCAGTATTTT. Its protein is CASTFSGSTDTQYF.

This clonotype was counted between two and nine times. The chain has TRBV7-2 and TRBJ1-2, with D unresolved. The V and J ends lost 5 bases and 5 bases respectively, with 18 bases between them. The length of the CDR3 is 15 residues. Germline V gene data show CDR1 as SGHTA and CDR2 as FQGNSA. The chain's CDR3 is CASSPMGLGRYGYTF. CDR3 sequence (DNA): TGTGCCAGCAGCCCCATGGGTTTAGGGCGGTATGGCTACACCTTC.

The rearrangement links TRBV29-1 to TRBJ2-7; D unresolved. The CDR3 contains 13 residues. CDR1 and CDR2 from the germline V gene are SQVTM and ANQGSEA. V shed 4 bases and J shed 4 bases, with 14 bases lying between them. In nucleotides, the CDR3 is TGCAGCGTTGGCCCAATAGGGCTGTACGAGCAGTACTTC. Residues: CSVGPIGLYEQYF.

The sample holds a few counts of this clonotype. This sequence joins TRBV20-1 and TRBJ2-7; no clear D. V was clipped by 3 bases and J by 0 bases, with 6 bases between them. The CDR3 loop spans 12 amino acids. The germline V gene encodes CDR1 DFQATT and CDR2 SNEGSKA (reference sequence). CDR3 sequence (DNA): TGCAGTGCTAGCTACACCTCCTACGAGCAGTACTTC. Encoded protein: CSASYTSYEQYF.

The chain employs TRBV9 and TRBJ1-1; no definite D call. The CDR3 consists of 15 residues. Trimming took 3 bases from V and 1 from J, leaving 13 bases between them. Looked up from germline, CDR1 is SGDLS and CDR2 is YYNGEE. CDR3 amino acids: CASSAREGPNTEAFF. DNA for the CDR3: TGTGCCAGCAGCGCCCGAGAGGGCCCGAACACTGAAGCTTTCTTT. Filled out from reference TRBV9 and TRBJ1-1, the complete variable domain reads DSGVTQTPKHLITATGQRVTLRCSPRSGDLSVYWYQQSLDQGLQFLIQYYNGEERAKGNILERFSAQQFPDLHSELNLSSLELGDSALYFCASSAREGPNTEAFFGQGTRLTVV.

The chain employs TRBV6-2 or TRBV6-3 and TRBJ2-1; 13 bases line up with TRBD2. This CDR3 is 17 amino acids long. V shed 6 bases and J 5 bases; nucleotides not matched to a gene: 10. Germline assignment: CDR1 MNHEY and CDR2 SVGEGT. CDR3 DNA: TGTGCCAGCAGAACGCCATTCGGACTAGCGGGGGACAATGAGCAGTTCTTC. Amino acids: CASRTPFGLAGDNEQFF.

The genes are TRBV6-1 and TRBJ2-2, with TRBD2 matching over 8 bases. The V and J ends lost 6 bases and 1 base, in that order; junction bases with no gene match: 10. Per the germline V gene, CDR1 is MNHNS and CDR2 is SASEGT. There are 17 residues in the CDR3. CDR3 bases: TGTGCCAGCAGCCCGGGACTAGTGGCCCGGAACACCGGGGAGCTGTTTTTT. Translation: CASSPGLVARNTGELFF.

The chain has TRBV29-1 and TRBJ2-1, with TRBD2 identical over 7 bases. The V gene's germline CDR1 is SQVTM and CDR2 ANQGSEA. Trimming cost V 1 base and J 0 bases; bases outside gene matches: 12. The CDR3 covers 18 residues. The chain's CDR3 is CSVEGGSSGGSSYNEQFF. CDR3 coding DNA: TGCAGCGTTGAAGGAGGCTCTAGCGGAGGGAGCTCCTACAATGAGCAGTTCTTC.

This clonotype was found a few times. This chain links TRBV7-3 with TRBJ2-7; no clear D. The germline V and J ends were trimmed by 2 bases and 7 bases, with 6 bases remaining between them. The germline V gene encodes CDR1 SGHTA and CDR2 FQGTGA. The length of the CDR3 is 11 residues. The CDR3 sequence: CASSLHGEQYF. DNA of the CDR3: TGTGCCAGCAGCTTACATGGTGAGCAGTACTTC.

This rearrangement joins TRBV27 to TRBJ2-7; 13 bases line up with TRBD2. Germline CDR1 and CDR2: MNHEY and SMNVEV (reference sequence). The CDR3 length is 14 residues. After removal of 6 bases from V and 7 bases from J, the junction contained 6 bases not matched to a gene. The CDR3 loop is CASSHGLAGDEQYF. The CDR3 region has the DNA TGTGCCAGCAGCCACGGACTAGCGGGAGATGAGCAGTACTTC.

V is TRBV24-1 and J is TRBJ2-3; 13 positions agree with TRBD2. This CDR3 is 18 amino acids long. The V gene end was trimmed by 2 bases and the J gene end by 4 bases; junction bases not matched to a gene: 8. CDR1 and CDR2 (germline): KGHDR, SFDVKD. CDR3 protein: CATSDSGLAGVGADTQYF. The CDR3 nucleotides read TGTGCCACCAGTGATTCCGGACTAGCGGGAGTTGGGGCAGATACGCAGTATTTT.

CDR3 region: CSASGGPGQYF. CDR3 sequence (DNA): TGCAGTGCTAGCGGGGGACCAGGGCAGTATTTT. The chain employs TRBV20-1 and TRBJ2-3; maybe TRBD2 (6 bases). This CDR3 is 11 amino acids long. Germline V CDR1 and CDR2: DFQATT, SNEGSKA (reference sequence). V was shortened by 3 bases and J by 11 bases, with 12 bases between the two germline ends.

Details on this clonotype: The final CDR3 position lacks the conserved phenylalanine or tryptophan, pointing to a likely read error. The chain links TRBV3-1 to TRBJ2-7; no clear D gene. This CDR3 spans 18 amino acids. Per germline, CDR1 LGHDT and CDR2 YNNKEL (reference sequence). The CDR3 loop reads CASCQVTTGPHPPYEQYY. DNA for the CDR3: TGTGCCAGCTGCCAAGTCACGACCGGGCCTCACCCACCCTACGAGCAGTACTAC.

The J gene is TRBJ2-5, the V gene TRBV12-3 or TRBV12-4; TRBD2 aligns across 8 bases. The CDR3 is 15 residues long. V was clipped by 6 bases and J by 3 bases; unmatched bases: 9. The CDR3: CASSLPAGEKETQYF. CDR3 in DNA: TGTGCCAGCAGCCTCCCAGCGGGAGAGAAAGAGACCCAGTACTTC.

The chain is built from TRBV3-1 and TRBJ1-1; D gene uncertain. Between the trimmed V and J ends, which lost 4 bases and 8 bases, there was a span of 8 bases. This CDR3 is 11 amino acids long. Per the germline V gene, CDR1 is LGHDT and CDR2 is YNNKEL (reference sequence). CDR3 region: CASSLGREAFF. The CDR3 region has the DNA TGTGCCAGCAGCCTGGGGAGGGAAGCTTTCTTT.

This chain uses TRBV12-3 or TRBV12-4 with TRBJ1-1; D unclear. This CDR3 has 13 residues. Trimming removed 1 base at V and 1 base at J, with 4 bases between. In DNA form, the CDR3 reads TGTGCCAGCAGTTTAGTAACGAACACTGAAGCTTTCTTT. Amino acids: CASSLVTNTEAFF.

Here the CDR3 DNA reads TGTGCCAGCAGTCCCGAGTCAGCCCTCTCCTACGAGCAGTACTTC. Translated: CASSPESALSYEQYF. V is TRBV6-1 and J is TRBJ2-7; D remains unclear. The germline gives CDR1 MNHNS, CDR2 SASEGT. This CDR3 region has 15 residues. V was clipped by 5 bases and J by 0 bases, with 14 bases between them.

The chain carries TRBV28 and TRBJ2-7; 11 bases agree with TRBD2. CDR1 MDHEN and CDR2 SYDVKM come from the germline V gene. V lost 5 bases to trimming and J lost 5 bases; unmatched junction nucleotides: 14. There are 17 residues in the CDR3. CDR3 DNA: TGTGCCAGCAGTCCCTTAGCGGGAGGGCCGGTTTTGGACGAGCAGTACTTC. It translates to CASSPLAGGPVLDEQYF.

This clonotype has just a few counts. The chain uses TRBV5-1 and TRBJ2-1; TRBD2 aligns across 10 bases. The V gene's germline CDR1 is SGHRS and CDR2 YFSETQ. This CDR3 is 14 amino acids long. V dropped 10 bases and J dropped 5; count of bases not matched to a gene: 9. CDR3 coding DNA: TGCGCCCTTCCACCGGGACTAGCGAACAATGAGCAGTTCTTC. It yields the protein CALPPGLANNEQFF.